This is a list of T cell receptor beta chains from one sample in a study of blood T cell repertoires in COVID-19. TCRdb keeps only in-frame clones here, not all; method: immunoSEQ multiplex PCR. Found here are around 460,000 clones, roughly 89% of them singletons; the top ten hold 0.75% to 0.85%. The sequenced sample was peripheral blood. The receptors come from a man younger than 35 with COVID-19, enrolled during active disease. Both conserved end residues are part of each CDR3. A D gene is named only where the DNA matches it firmly. The size of a clone is reported for some rows only, either as once, few or many, or as a class for expanded clones.

abundance: once
v_gene: TRBV18
d_gene: .
j_gene: TRBJ1-1
len: 17
CDR3nt: TGTGCCAGCTCACCAAGTCAATCGGCAGGTCAGAACACTGAAGCTTTCTTT
CDR3aa: CASSPSQSAGQNTEAFF

abundance: .
v_gene: TRBV5-4
d_gene: .
j_gene: TRBJ2-6
len: 19
CDR3nt: TGTGCCAGCAGCCATGCAAGATCAGGGAGGAGGTCTGGGGCCAACGTCCTGACTTTC
CDR3aa: CASSHARSGRRSGANVLTF

abundance: .
v_gene: TRBV14
d_gene: .
j_gene: TRBJ1-3
len: 15
CDR3nt: TGTGCCAGCAGCCAAGGGTACTACTCTGGAAACACCATATATTTT
CDR3aa: CASSQGYYSGNTIYF

abundance: .
v_gene: TRBV6-5
d_gene: TRBD1
j_gene: TRBJ1-1
len: 14
CDR3nt: TGTGCCAGCGCCCGACAGGGGGGAGACACTGAAGCTTTCTTT
CDR3aa: CASARQGGDTEAFF

abundance: .
v_gene: TRBV12-3/TRBV12-4
d_gene: .
j_gene: TRBJ1-5
len: 13
CDR3nt: TGTGCCAGCAGTTTCCGGGTCGGTCAGCCCCAGCATTTT
CDR3aa: CASSFRVGQPQHF

abundance: .
v_gene: TRBV6-5
d_gene: .
j_gene: TRBJ1-2
len: 13
CDR3nt: TGTGCCAGCAGTCGAGACAGCCTCTATGGCTACACCTTC
CDR3aa: CASSRDSLYGYTF

abundance: .
v_gene: TRBV5-1
d_gene: TRBD1
j_gene: TRBJ1-5
len: 14
CDR3nt: TGCGCCAGCAGCTACGGACAGGAGGGAGCGGCCCAGCATTTT
CDR3aa: CASSYGQEGAAQHF

abundance: .
v_gene: TRBV6-5
d_gene: TRBD1
j_gene: TRBJ1-2
len: 14
CDR3nt: TGTGCCAGCAGCCCAGACAGGGGGGTTGATGGCTACACCTTC
CDR3aa: CASSPDRGVDGYTF

abundance: .
v_gene: TRBV6-5
d_gene: TRBD1
j_gene: TRBJ1-2
len: 13
CDR3nt: TGTGCCAGCAGTCCCGGGACAGGCCATGGCTACACCTTC
CDR3aa: CASSPGTGHGYTF

abundance: once
v_gene: TRBV2
d_gene: TRBD2
j_gene: TRBJ2-2
len: 18
CDR3nt: TGTGCCACCCCTCAGGCTGCATCGGTAGCGGGGGGGCACGGGGAGCTGTTTTTT
CDR3aa: CATPQAASVAGGHGELFF

abundance: .
v_gene: TRBV7-9
d_gene: .
j_gene: TRBJ1-5
len: 14
CDR3nt: TGTGCCAGCAGCCGAACAGGGCGGGATCAGCCCCAGCATTTT
CDR3aa: CASSRTGRDQPQHF

abundance: .
v_gene: TRBV24-1
d_gene: .
j_gene: TRBJ1-2
len: 13
CDR3nt: TGTGCCACCAGTACAGGGATCAACTATGGCTACACCTTC
CDR3aa: CATSTGINYGYTF

abundance: .
v_gene: TRBV5-4
d_gene: .
j_gene: TRBJ2-7
len: 16
CDR3nt: TGTGCCAGCAGCTTGGGGACGGGGGATTATACCTACGAGCAGTACTTC
CDR3aa: CASSLGTGDYTYEQYF

abundance: .
v_gene: TRBV12-5
d_gene: TRBD1
j_gene: TRBJ2-7
len: 14
CDR3nt: TGTGCTAGTGGTCCCGGGACAGGGGGCAACGAGCAGTACTTC
CDR3aa: CASGPGTGGNEQYF

abundance: .
v_gene: TRBV11-2
d_gene: TRBD2
j_gene: TRBJ2-1
len: 18
CDR3nt: TGTGCCAGCAGCGTTTGGACTAGCGGGGGGGCATCCTACAATGAGCAGTTCTTC
CDR3aa: CASSVWTSGGASYNEQFF

abundance: once
v_gene: TRBV5-8
d_gene: .
j_gene: TRBJ2-5
len: 11
CDR3nt: TGTGCCAGCAAAAGGGGAGAGACCCAGTACTTC
CDR3aa: CASKRGETQYF

abundance: once
v_gene: TRBV29-1
d_gene: TRBD2
j_gene: TRBJ2-3
len: 14
CDR3nt: TGCACTCTCACACCTAGCGGGAGACGAGATACGCAGTATTTT
CDR3aa: CTLTPSGRRDTQYF

abundance: .
v_gene: TRBV5-1
d_gene: TRBD1
j_gene: TRBJ2-5
len: 15
CDR3nt: TGCGCCAGCAGCCCTGACAGGGGTGCTATAGAGACCCAGTACTTC
CDR3aa: CASSPDRGAIETQYF

abundance: once
v_gene: TRBV6-6
d_gene: TRBD2
j_gene: TRBJ2-3
len: 17
CDR3nt: TGTGCCAGCAGTCTCTATTCGACTAGCTCGGGCACAGATACGCAGTATTTT
CDR3aa: CASSLYSTSSGTDTQYF

abundance: .
v_gene: TRBV28
d_gene: .
j_gene: TRBJ2-5
len: 13
CDR3nt: TGTGCCAGCAGTTTGGGTGGGCGAAAGACCCAGTACTTC
CDR3aa: CASSLGGRKTQYF

abundance: .
v_gene: TRBV2
d_gene: .
j_gene: TRBJ2-7
len: 15
CDR3nt: TGTGCCAGCAGTAAGGACAGCCAAACGACCTACGAGCAGTACTTC
CDR3aa: CASSKDSQTTYEQYF

abundance: .
v_gene: TRBV3-1/TRBV3-2
d_gene: .
j_gene: TRBJ2-5
len: 15
CDR3nt: TGTGCCAGCAGTAAGCGCGGGGACGGGTTTGAGACCCAGTACTTC
CDR3aa: CASSKRGDGFETQYF

abundance: .
v_gene: TRBV10-3
d_gene: TRBD1
j_gene: TRBJ1-1
len: 13
CDR3nt: TGTGCCATCAGGGACAGGGCCCCCACTGAAGCTTTCTTT
CDR3aa: CAIRDRAPTEAFF

abundance: .
v_gene: TRBV5-8
d_gene: TRBD1
j_gene: TRBJ2-1
len: 16
CDR3nt: TGTGCCAGCAGCTCGCCTCCGGGACAGGGAACCAATGAGCAGTTCTTC
CDR3aa: CASSSPPGQGTNEQFF

abundance: .
v_gene: TRBV21-1
d_gene: .
j_gene: TRBJ1-2
len: 18
CDR3nt: TGTGCCAGCAGCAACAAGGACAGGGGGTTGAGTTATAACTATGGCTACACCTTC
CDR3aa: CASSNKDRGLSYNYGYTF

abundance: once
v_gene: TRBV5-4
d_gene: TRBD1
j_gene: TRBJ2-1
len: 13
CDR3nt: TGTGCCAGCAGCTTTACAGGGGTAGATGAGCAGTTCTTC
CDR3aa: CASSFTGVDEQFF

abundance: .
v_gene: TRBV24-1
d_gene: .
j_gene: TRBJ2-3
len: 13
CDR3nt: TGTGCCACCAGTGAACGGGGTACAGATACGCAGTATTTT
CDR3aa: CATSERGTDTQYF

abundance: once
v_gene: TRBV28
d_gene: .
j_gene: TRBJ1-4
len: 16
CDR3nt: TGTGCCAGCAGTTCTTCACAGGGAAGCCGAGGAGAAAAACTGTTTTTT
CDR3aa: CASSSSQGSRGEKLFF

abundance: .
v_gene: TRBV30
d_gene: .
j_gene: TRBJ2-1
len: 11
CDR3nt: TGTGCCTGGAGCTATTACAATGAGCAGTTCTTC
CDR3aa: CAWSYYNEQFF

abundance: .
v_gene: TRBV3-1/TRBV3-2
d_gene: .
j_gene: TRBJ2-7
len: 16
CDR3nt: TGTGCCAGCAGCCAAGAGGCCAGGGGCACCTCCTACGAGCAGTACTTC
CDR3aa: CASSQEARGTSYEQYF

abundance: .
v_gene: TRBV7-9
d_gene: .
j_gene: TRBJ1-3
len: 14
CDR3nt: TGTGCCATCCTAAACGGGGTGGATGGAAACACCATATATTTT
CDR3aa: CAILNGVDGNTIYF

abundance: few
v_gene: TRBV18
d_gene: .
j_gene: TRBJ2-7
len: 14
CDR3nt: TGTGCCAGCTCACCACCGGAGGTAGGCTACGAGCAGTACTTC
CDR3aa: CASSPPEVGYEQYF

abundance: .
v_gene: TRBV18
d_gene: .
j_gene: TRBJ1-1
len: 16
CDR3nt: TGTGCCAGCTCATCTACATTATACAGGGTTGGCACTGAAGCTTTCTTT
CDR3aa: CASSSTLYRVGTEAFF

abundance: .
v_gene: TRBV10-3
d_gene: TRBD1
j_gene: TRBJ2-7
len: 15
CDR3nt: TGTGCCATCAGTGAGCCTGACAGGGGACCCTACGAGCAGTACTTC
CDR3aa: CAISEPDRGPYEQYF

abundance: once
v_gene: TRBV2
d_gene: TRBD1
j_gene: TRBJ1-4
len: 13
CDR3nt: TGTGCCAGCAGTGGGGACAGTAATGAAAAACTGTTTTTT
CDR3aa: CASSGDSNEKLFF

abundance: .
v_gene: TRBV11-2
d_gene: TRBD2
j_gene: TRBJ2-7
len: 14
CDR3nt: TGTGCCAGCAGCCTGGGACTAGCGCTGAACGAGCAGTACTTC
CDR3aa: CASSLGLALNEQYF

abundance: .
v_gene: TRBV30
d_gene: TRBD2
j_gene: TRBJ2-7
len: 20
CDR3nt: TGTGCCTGGAGTGCTCTCCCGGGTTACAGCGGGAGGGAAAGCTCCTACGAGCAGTACTTC
CDR3aa: CAWSALPGYSGRESSYEQYF

abundance: .
v_gene: TRBV11-2
d_gene: TRBD2
j_gene: TRBJ2-7
len: 17
CDR3nt: TGTGCCAGCAGCTTAGAGGGGAGGGGGACTAGCTTTGACGAGCAGTACTTC
CDR3aa: CASSLEGRGTSFDEQYF